The source of this T cell receptor beta chain is a study of tissue T cells after allogeneic stem cell transplantation. Study-level background: Graft-versus-host disease patients received grafts, four unmodified and three CD34-selected to deplete T cells. CD3+ T cells were flow-sorted when enough cells; otherwise DNA extracted directly. Several lines of graft-versus-host disease therapy were given to all patients, all with gastrointestinal involvement.

CDR3 size: 14 residues. Data came from immunoSEQ multiplex PCR; TCRdb stores just in-frame clones and leaves some out. The sample lists about 28,000 clones, 85% occurring once. V usage is TRBV21-1 and J usage is TRBJ2-5. TRBV21-1 is flagged as a pseudogene. The sequence came from a woman between 18 and 55 years old who later had graft-versus-host disease after an allogeneic stem cell transplant. Specimen: blood, collected before transplantation. The CDR3, as DNA: TGTGCCAGCAGCAAATTTGCGTGGCTAGAGACCCAGTACTTC. The encoded protein is CASSKFAWLETQYF.